A selection of T cell receptor beta chains follows, all from one sample in a study of T cells in Graves' hyperthyroidism and ophthalmopathy. One entry per CDR3 protein results from TCRdb running MiXCR on the multiplex PCR reads. The table has over 700,000 distinct CDR3 sequences, approximately 18% seen once. The sequencing sample was made of blood. These receptors were taken from a woman aged 50 to 60 with Graves' hyperthyroidism that later progressed to Graves' ophthalmopathy. CDR3s include the opening cysteine and the closing phenylalanine or tryptophan. The D gene is left open where the match is weak. The size entry is marked missing in some rows and otherwise reads once, few, many or a size class.

V gene	J gene	clone size	D gene	CDR3 DNA	CDR3 protein
TRBV7-8	TRBJ2-5	many	NA	TGTGCCAGCAGCACGCAATGCCGGGGGGCCCAAGAGACCCAGTACTTC	CASSTQCRGAQETQYF
TRBV7-8	TRBJ1-2	many	TRBD1	TGTGCCAGCAGCACGTCGCCTGGGACAGTGGGGACGAATGGCTACACCTTC	CASSTSPGTVGTNGYTF
TRBV20-1	TRBJ2-1	NA	TRBD1	TGCAGTGCTAGTCTTCGGGACAGCCAGTACAATGAGCAGTTCTTC	CSASLRDSQYNEQFF
TRBV18	TRBJ2-7	many	NA	TGTGCCAGCTCACCAGCTACAGGGTACGAGCAGTACTTC	CASSPATGYEQYF
TRBV13	TRBJ1-5	once	NA	TGTGCCAGCAGTCTTAGGGGTGTCGGCAATCAGCCCCAGCATTTT	CASSLRGVGNQPQHF
TRBV19	TRBJ1-1	few	TRBD1	TGTGCCAGTAACAAACAGGGGGCCACTGAAGCTTTCTTT	CASNKQGATEAFF
TRBV6-2/TRBV6-3	TRBJ1-6	NA	NA	TGTGCCAGCAGAGACGGATCAGGGATATCACCCCTCCACTTT	CASRDGSGISPLHF
TRBV20-1	TRBJ1-3	NA	NA	TGCAGTGCGGAGGACGCTATCTCTGGAAACACCATATATTTT	CSAEDAISGNTIYF
TRBV7-2	TRBJ2-3	NA	NA	TGTGCCAGCAGCCAGACCCCCCCAGATACGCAGTATTTT	CASSQTPPDTQYF
TRBV3-1	TRBJ2-7	NA	NA	TGTGCCAGCAGCCAAGAGGGGGACTCGCAGTACTTC	CASSQEGDSQYF
TRBV30	TRBJ1-6	many	NA	TGTGCCTGGAGTGCTGGGGATAATTCACCCCTCCACTTT	CAWSAGDNSPLHF
TRBV10-3	TRBJ1-1	many	NA	TGTGCCATCAGGGCCAGGGCCCAGATGAACACTGAAGCTTTCTTT	CAIRARAQMNTEAFF
TRBV6-1	TRBJ2-7	many	TRBD1	TGTGCCAGCAGTTCCCTACAGGGGGACGGCTACGAGCAGTACTTC	CASSSLQGDGYEQYF
TRBV9	TRBJ1-1	NA	TRBD1	TGTGCCAGCAGCGCCCCCGGGACAGAGATGAACACTGAAGCTTTCTTT	CASSAPGTEMNTEAFF
TRBV5-5	TRBJ2-5	NA	NA	TGTGCCAGCAGCTGGAGTGGGGACCGCCGGTGGAGAGAGACCCAGTACTTC	CASSWSGDRRWRETQYF
TRBV19	TRBJ2-1	NA	NA	TGTGCCAGTAGTATCTGGGGGGGCACCATCACTGAGCAGTTCTTC	CASSIWGGTITEQFF
TRBV10-3	TRBJ1-5	NA	TRBD1	TGTGCCATCAGTGCGACAGGGGGGGATCAGCCCCAGCATTTT	CAISATGGDQPQHF
TRBV27	TRBJ1-1	few	NA	TGTGCCAGCAGCCTCTGGGGGGCGCGGGACACTGAAGCTTTCTTT	CASSLWGARDTEAFF
TRBV29-1	TRBJ2-2	NA	NA	TGCAGCGTTGAAGTAGGGGGGAACACCGGGGAGCTGTTTTTT	CSVEVGGNTGELFF
TRBV6-2/TRBV6-3	TRBJ1-2	NA	NA	TGTGCCAGCAGTAACGACAGTCCCGGCTATGGCTACACCTTC	CASSNDSPGYGYTF
TRBV27	TRBJ2-7	many	NA	TGTGCCAGCAGTTTCACTTCAGGGGCCTACGAGCAGTACTTC	CASSFTSGAYEQYF
TRBV28	TRBJ2-1	NA	NA	TGTGCCAGCAGTTTTCCCCTCGGGACAACCTACAATGAGCAGTTCTTC	CASSFPLGTTYNEQFF
TRBV7-8	TRBJ2-1	NA	NA	TGTGCCAGCAGCTTCGACCGACAGAGCAATGAGCAGTTCTTC	CASSFDRQSNEQFF
TRBV27	TRBJ1-1	many	TRBD1	TGTGCCAGCAGTTTCGGTGAACCGGGGACAGGGGACACTGAAGCTTTCTTT	CASSFGEPGTGDTEAFF
TRBV2	TRBJ2-3	many	NA	TGTGCCAGCAGCGACCCCGTGAGCACAGATACGCAGTATTTT	CASSDPVSTDTQYF
TRBV7-3	TRBJ2-5	many	NA	TGTGCCAGCAGCTCCCAACCGGGACCTTCCCAAGAGACCCAGTACTTC	CASSSQPGPSQETQYF